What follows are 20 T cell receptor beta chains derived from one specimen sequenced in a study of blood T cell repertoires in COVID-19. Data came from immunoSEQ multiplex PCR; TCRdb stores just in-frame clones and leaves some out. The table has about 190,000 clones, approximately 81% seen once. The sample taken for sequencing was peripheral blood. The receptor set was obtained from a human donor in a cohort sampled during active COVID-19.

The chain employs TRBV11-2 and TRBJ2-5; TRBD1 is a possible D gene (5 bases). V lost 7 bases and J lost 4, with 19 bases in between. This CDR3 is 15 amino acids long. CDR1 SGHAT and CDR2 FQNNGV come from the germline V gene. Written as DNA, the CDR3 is TGTGCCAGCACCCGCCTCCCAGGGTCGGGAGAGACCCAGTACTTC. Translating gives CASTRLPGSGETQYF.

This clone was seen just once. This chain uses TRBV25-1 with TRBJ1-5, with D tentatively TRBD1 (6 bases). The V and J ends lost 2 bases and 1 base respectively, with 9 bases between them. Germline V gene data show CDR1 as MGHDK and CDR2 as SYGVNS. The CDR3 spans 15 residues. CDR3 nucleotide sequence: TGTGCCAGCAGTGAAAACAGGGCCAGCAATCAGCCCCAGCATTTT. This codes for CASSENRASNQPQHF.

DNA for the CDR3: TGTGCCAGCACCCGGGACACCATGAACACTGAAGCTTTCTTT. Translating gives CASTRDTMNTEAFF. This chain links TRBV2 with TRBJ1-1; the D gene is possibly TRBD1 (6 bases). The length of the CDR3 is 14 residues. With 7 bases removed from V and 0 bases from J, the gap between germline ends came to 12 bases. Germline V lookup: CDR1 SNHLY, CDR2 FYNNEI.

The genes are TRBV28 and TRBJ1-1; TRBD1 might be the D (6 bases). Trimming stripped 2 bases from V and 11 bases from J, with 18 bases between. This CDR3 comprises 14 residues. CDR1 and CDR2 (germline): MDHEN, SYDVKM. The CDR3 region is CASSLTGLGVRAFF. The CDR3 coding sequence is TGTGCCAGCAGTTTAACAGGGCTTGGAGTCCGGGCTTTCTTT. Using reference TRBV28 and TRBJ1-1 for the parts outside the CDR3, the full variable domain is DVKVTQSSRYLVKRTGEKVFLECVQDMDHENMFWYRQDPGLGLRLIYFSYDVKMKEKGDIPEGYSVSREKKERFSLILESASTNQTSMYLCASSLTGLGVRAFFGQGTRLTVV.

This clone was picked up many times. In DNA form, the CDR3 reads TGTGCCAGTAGTATTAGTGATATGAACACTGAAGCTTTCTTT. As protein: CASSISDMNTEAFF. The chain carries TRBV19 and TRBJ1-1; no clear D gene. The germline CDR1 and CDR2 sequences are LNHDA and SQIVND (reference sequence). Trimming removed 3 bases at V and 0 bases at J, with 8 bases between. The CDR3 loop spans 14 amino acids.

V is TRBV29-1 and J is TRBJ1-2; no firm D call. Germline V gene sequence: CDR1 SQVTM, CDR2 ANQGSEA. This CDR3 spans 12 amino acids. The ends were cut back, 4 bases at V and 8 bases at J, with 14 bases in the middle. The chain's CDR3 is CSVVAGGYGYTF. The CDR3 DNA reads TGCAGCGTTGTTGCAGGAGGCTACGGCTACACCTTC.

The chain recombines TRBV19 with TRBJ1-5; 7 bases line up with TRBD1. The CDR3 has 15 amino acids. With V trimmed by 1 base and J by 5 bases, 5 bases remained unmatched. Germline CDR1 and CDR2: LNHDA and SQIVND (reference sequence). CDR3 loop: CASSIGRQGDQPQHF. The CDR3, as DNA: TGTGCCAGTAGTATAGGGCGACAGGGTGATCAGCCCCAGCATTTT. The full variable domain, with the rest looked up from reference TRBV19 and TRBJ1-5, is DGGITQSPKYLFRKEGQNVTLSCEQNLNHDAMYWYRQDPGQGLRLIYYSQIVNDFQKGDIAEGYSVSREKKESFPLTVTSAQKNPTAFYLCASSIGRQGDQPQHFGDGTRLSIL.

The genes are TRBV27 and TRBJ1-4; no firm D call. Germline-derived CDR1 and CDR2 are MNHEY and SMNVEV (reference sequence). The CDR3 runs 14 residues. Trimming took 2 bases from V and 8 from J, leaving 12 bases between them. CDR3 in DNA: TGTGCCAGCAGTTTAACCCGGAGGTCGGAAAAACTGTTTTTT. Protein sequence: CASSLTRRSEKLFF.

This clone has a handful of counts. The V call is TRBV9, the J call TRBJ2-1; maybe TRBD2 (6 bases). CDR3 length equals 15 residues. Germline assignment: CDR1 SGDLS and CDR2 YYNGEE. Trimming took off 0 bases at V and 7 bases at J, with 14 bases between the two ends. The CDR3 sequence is CASSVDSGLYNEQFF. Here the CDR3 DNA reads TGTGCCAGCAGCGTAGACAGCGGGCTTTATAATGAGCAGTTCTTC.

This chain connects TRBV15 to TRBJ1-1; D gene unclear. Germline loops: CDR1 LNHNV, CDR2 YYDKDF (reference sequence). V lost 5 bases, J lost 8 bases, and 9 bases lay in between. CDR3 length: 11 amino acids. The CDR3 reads CATSGGPEAFF. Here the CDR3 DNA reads TGTGCCACCAGCGGTGGGCCCGAAGCTTTCTTT.

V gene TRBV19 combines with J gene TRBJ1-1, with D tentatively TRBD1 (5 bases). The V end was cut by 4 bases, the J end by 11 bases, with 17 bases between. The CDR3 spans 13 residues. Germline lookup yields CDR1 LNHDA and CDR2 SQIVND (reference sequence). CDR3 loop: CASSTQGFMTAFF. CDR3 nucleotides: TGTGCCAGTAGTACCCAGGGTTTTATGACGGCTTTCTTT.

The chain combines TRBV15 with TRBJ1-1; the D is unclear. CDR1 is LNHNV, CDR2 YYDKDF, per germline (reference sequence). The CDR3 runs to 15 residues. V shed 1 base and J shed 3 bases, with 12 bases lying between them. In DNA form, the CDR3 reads TGTGCCACCAGCAGAGGAGTCGGACTAGACACTGAAGCTTTCTTT. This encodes CATSRGVGLDTEAFF.

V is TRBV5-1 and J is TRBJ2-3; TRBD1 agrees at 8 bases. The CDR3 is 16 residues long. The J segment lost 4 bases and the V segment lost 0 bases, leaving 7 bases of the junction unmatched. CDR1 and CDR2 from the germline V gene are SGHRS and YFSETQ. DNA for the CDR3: TGCGCCAGCAGCTTGGCCGGACAGGGCTATCCAGATACGCAGTATTTT. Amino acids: CASSLAGQGYPDTQYF.

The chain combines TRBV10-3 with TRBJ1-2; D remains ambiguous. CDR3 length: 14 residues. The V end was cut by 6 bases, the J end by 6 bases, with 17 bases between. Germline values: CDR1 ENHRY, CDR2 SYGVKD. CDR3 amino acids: CAIRYSALGHGYTF. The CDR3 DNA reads TGTGCCATCAGGTATAGCGCTTTGGGCCATGGCTACACCTTC.

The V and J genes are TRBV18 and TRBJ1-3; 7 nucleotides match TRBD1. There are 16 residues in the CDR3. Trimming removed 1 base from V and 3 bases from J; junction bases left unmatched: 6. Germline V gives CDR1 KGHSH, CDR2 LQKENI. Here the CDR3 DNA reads TGTGCCAGCTCACCACAGGGACAGAGAGGTGGAAACACCATATATTTT. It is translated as CASSPQGQRGGNTIYF.

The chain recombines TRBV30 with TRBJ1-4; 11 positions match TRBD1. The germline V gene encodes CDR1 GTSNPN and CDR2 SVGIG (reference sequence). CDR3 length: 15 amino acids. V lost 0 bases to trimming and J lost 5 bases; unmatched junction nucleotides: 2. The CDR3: CAWSVGDRGNEKLFF. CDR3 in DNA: TGTGCCTGGAGTGTTGGGGACAGGGGGAATGAAAAACTGTTTTTT.

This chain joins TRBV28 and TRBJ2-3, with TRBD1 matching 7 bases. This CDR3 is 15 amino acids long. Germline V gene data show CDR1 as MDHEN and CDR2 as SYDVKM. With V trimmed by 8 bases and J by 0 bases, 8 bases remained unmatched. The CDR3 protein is CASSGQTFSTDTQYF. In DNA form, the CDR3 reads TGTGCCAGCTCGGGACAGACGTTTAGCACAGATACGCAGTATTTT. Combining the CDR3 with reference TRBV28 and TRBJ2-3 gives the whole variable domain DVKVTQSSRYLVKRTGEKVFLECVQDMDHENMFWYRQDPGLGLRLIYFSYDVKMKEKGDIPEGYSVSREKKERFSLILESASTNQTSMYLCASSGQTFSTDTQYFGPGTRLTVL.

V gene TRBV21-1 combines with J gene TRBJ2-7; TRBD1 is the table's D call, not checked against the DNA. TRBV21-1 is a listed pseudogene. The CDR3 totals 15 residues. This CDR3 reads CASSKLRQSSYEQYF. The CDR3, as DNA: TGTGCCAGCAGCAAACTAAGACAGAGCTCCTACGAGCAGTACTTC.

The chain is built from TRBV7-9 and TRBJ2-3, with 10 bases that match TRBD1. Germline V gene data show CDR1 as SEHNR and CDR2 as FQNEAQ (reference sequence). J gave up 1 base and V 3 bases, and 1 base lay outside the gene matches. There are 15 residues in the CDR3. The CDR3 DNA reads TGTGCCAGCAGCTTCGGGACAGGGGGCACAGATACGCAGTATTTT. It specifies CASSFGTGGTDTQYF.

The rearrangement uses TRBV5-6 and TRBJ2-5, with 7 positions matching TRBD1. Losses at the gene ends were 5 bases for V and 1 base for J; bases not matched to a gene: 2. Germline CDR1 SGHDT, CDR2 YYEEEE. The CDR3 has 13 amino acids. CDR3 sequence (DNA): TGTGCCAGCAGTGGGACAGTCCAAGAGACCCAGTACTTC. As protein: CASSGTVQETQYF.